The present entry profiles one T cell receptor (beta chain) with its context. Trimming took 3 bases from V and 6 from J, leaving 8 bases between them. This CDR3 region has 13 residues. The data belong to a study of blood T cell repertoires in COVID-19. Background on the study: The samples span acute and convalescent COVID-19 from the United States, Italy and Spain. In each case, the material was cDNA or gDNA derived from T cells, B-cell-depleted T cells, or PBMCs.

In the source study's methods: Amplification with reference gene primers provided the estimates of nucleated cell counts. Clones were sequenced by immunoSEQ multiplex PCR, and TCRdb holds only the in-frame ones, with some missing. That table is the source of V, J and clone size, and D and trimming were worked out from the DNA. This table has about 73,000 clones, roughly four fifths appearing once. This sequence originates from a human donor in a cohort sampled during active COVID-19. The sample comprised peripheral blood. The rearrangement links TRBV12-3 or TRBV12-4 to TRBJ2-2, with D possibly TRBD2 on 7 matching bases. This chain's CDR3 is CASSFGGPGELFF. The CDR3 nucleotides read TGTGCCAGCAGTTTCGGGGGGCCCGGGGAGCTGTTTTTT.